These 27 T cell receptor beta chains were all obtained from the same sample, sequenced in a study of blood T cell repertoires in COVID-19. Only in-frame clones appear in the TCRdb table, and some are missing; sequencing was by immunoSEQ multiplex PCR. There are 250,000 to 350,000 clones in the sample; 70% to 85% occur only once, and roughly 1.5% lies in the top ten. The sequencing input was peripheral blood. The receptors come from a human donor with COVID-19, enrolled during active disease. The donor label of this sample is uncertain.

This chain uses TRBV27 with TRBJ2-3, with 10 bases lining up with TRBD2. This CDR3 contains 16 residues. Germline CDR1 reads MNHEY; CDR2 reads SMNVEV (reference sequence). The junction had 9 bases not matched to a gene; V was cut back by 3 bases and J by 6 bases. The CDR3, as DNA: TGTGCCAGCAGTTTCACCCTAGCGGGAGCCCTCGATACGCAGTATTTT. Its protein is CASSFTLAGALDTQYF.

The chain carries TRBV6-2 or TRBV6-3 and TRBJ1-2; unclear D gene. The CDR3 has 16 residues. CDR1 and CDR2 (germline): MNHEY, SVGEGT. Trimming took 5 bases from V and 4 from J, leaving 20 bases between them. The CDR3 nucleotides are TGTGCCAGCAGTCTTACCCTCTGGGTGGAGGTCTATGGCTACACCTTC. Its translation: CASSLTLWVEVYGYTF.

The chain recombines TRBV7-2 with TRBJ2-7, with D tentatively TRBD2 (7 bases). CDR3 length: 16 amino acids. The germline V and J ends were trimmed by 1 base and 0 bases, with 13 bases remaining between them. Per germline, CDR1 SGHTA and CDR2 FQGNSA. The CDR3 here is CASSLVGGGDSYEQYF. The CDR3 DNA reads TGTGCCAGCAGCTTAGTTGGAGGGGGGGACTCCTACGAGCAGTACTTC.

V gene TRBV28 combines with J gene TRBJ2-7, with D possibly being TRBD2 (5 bases). The germline V gene encodes CDR1 MDHEN and CDR2 SYDVKM. The V end was cut by 4 bases, the J end by 0 bases, with 10 bases between. The CDR3 contains 14 residues. The CDR3 DNA reads TGTGCCAGCAGTTCCGGACTGGACTCCTACGAGCAGTACTTC. Amino acids: CASSSGLDSYEQYF.

The genes are TRBV5-6 and TRBJ2-2; 9 nucleotides match TRBD1. Germline CDR1 SGHDT, CDR2 YYEEEE. With 4 bases clipped from V and 2 bases from J, the junction kept 6 bases outside the gene matches. The CDR3 is 16 residues long. Here the CDR3 reads CASSTGTGLNTGELFF. In DNA, the CDR3 is TGTGCCAGCAGCACCGGGACAGGGCTCAACACCGGGGAGCTGTTTTTT.

This clone has more than one count but fewer than ten. Its ends do not fully match the called genes, so a read error is possible. This chain connects TRBV7-7 to TRBJ2-1, with 7 bases matching TRBD2. This CDR3 has 13 residues. CDR1 and CDR2 (germline): SSHAT, FNYEAQ (reference sequence). CDR3 loop: CASSSGLSNEQFF. The CDR3 DNA follows: TGTGCTAGCAGCTCGGGACTATCTAATGAGCAGTTCTTC.

The chain uses TRBV9 and TRBJ1-4; 7 bases align to TRBD1. The CDR3 is 15 residues long. V shed 3 bases, J shed 3 bases, and the junction held 5 bases outside the gene matches. CDR1 and CDR2 from the germline V gene are SGDLS and YYNGEE. CDR3 DNA sequence: TGTGCCAGCAGCGCCACAGGGGAGGCTAATGAAAAACTGTTTTTT. It specifies CASSATGEANEKLFF.

This sequence joins TRBV7-9 and TRBJ1-2; D might be TRBD1 (5 bases). With 5 bases removed from V and 7 bases from J, the gap between germline ends came to 11 bases. Germline V gives CDR1 SEHNR, CDR2 FQNEAQ (reference sequence). The CDR3 runs to 12 residues. CDR3 nucleotides: TGTGCCAGCAGCCTAATGGGGGGTGGCTACACCTTC. Translation gives CASSLMGGGYTF.

This sequence joins TRBV9 and TRBJ2-5; 8 bases map to TRBD1. The CDR3 runs 13 residues. Germline V gene sequence: CDR1 SGDLS, CDR2 YYNGEE. V was clipped by 6 bases and J by 3 bases; unmatched bases: 4. DNA for the CDR3: TGTGCCAGCAACATACAGGGGGAAGAGACCCAGTACTTC. As protein: CASNIQGEETQYF.

The V and J genes are TRBV5-1 and TRBJ2-7, with 7 bases aligning to TRBD2. Germline CDR1 SGHRS, CDR2 YFSETQ. J gave up 2 bases and V 2 bases, and 4 bases lay outside the gene matches. The CDR3 totals 14 residues. CDR3 amino acids: CASSLPGGAYEQYF. The CDR3 DNA sequence: TGCGCCAGCAGCTTACCGGGAGGTGCCTACGAGCAGTACTTC.

The rearrangement uses TRBV18 and TRBJ2-5, with TRBD2 matching 11 bases. From germline, CDR1 is KGHSH and CDR2 LQKENI. After removal of 6 bases from V and 5 bases from J, the junction contained 5 bases not matched to a gene. The CDR3 spans 14 residues. This CDR3 reads CASSRASGRETQYF. The DNA for the CDR3 is TGTGCCAGCTCCCGCGCTAGCGGGAGGGAGACCCAGTACTTC.

The genes are TRBV11-3 and TRBJ1-3, with D unresolved. The CDR3 totals 15 residues. V lost 3 bases, J lost 0 bases, and 9 bases lay in between. Germline values: CDR1 SGHNT, CDR2 YENEEA. The DNA for the CDR3 is TGTGCCAGCAGCTTGGGAGTACACTCTGGAAACACCATATATTTT. This gives the protein CASSLGVHSGNTIYF. Together with reference TRBV11-3 and TRBJ1-3, the CDR3 gives the full variable domain: EAGVVQSPRYKIIEKKQPVAFWCNPISGHNTLYWYLQNLGQGPELLIRYENEEAVDDSQLPKDRFSAERLKGVDSTLKIQPAELGDSAVYLCASSLGVHSGNTIYFGEGSWLTVV.

The CDR3 region has the DNA TGTGCCTGGAGCCGAGGGGGAGACCGGGGAAATGAGCAGTTCTTC. It codes for CAWSRGGDRGNEQFF. The chain carries TRBV30 and TRBJ2-1, with a tentative D call TRBD1 (6 bases). The CDR3 sequence is 15 residues long. V was clipped by 3 bases and J by 7 bases, with 19 bases between them. Germline V lookup: CDR1 GTSNPN, CDR2 SVGIG (reference sequence).

The chain has TRBV7-2 and TRBJ1-1, with D unresolved. Germline CDR1 SGHTA, CDR2 FQGNSA. The CDR3 extends over 14 amino acids. Deletions cut 5 bases from V and 4 bases from J, with 14 bases between. CDR3 in amino acids: CASSAIPGTTEAFF. The CDR3 nucleotides read TGTGCCAGCAGCGCCATACCGGGAACCACTGAAGCTTTCTTT. Complete variable domain (other parts from reference TRBV7-2 and TRBJ1-1): GAGVSQSPSNKVTEKGKDVELRCDPISGHTALYWYRQSLGQGLEFLIYFQGNSAPDKSGLPSDRFSAERTGGSVSTLTIQRTQQEDSAVYLCASSAIPGTTEAFFGQGTRLTVV.

The rearrangement joins TRBV19 to TRBJ2-3; 8 nucleotides agree with TRBD2. The J segment lost 4 bases and the V segment lost 4 bases, leaving 10 bases of the junction unmatched. The germline CDR1 and CDR2 sequences are LNHDA and SQIVND (reference sequence). This CDR3 contains 16 residues. The CDR3 reads CASSRFPAGVADTQYF. The DNA for the CDR3 is TGTGCCAGTAGTAGGTTCCCAGCGGGAGTCGCAGATACGCAGTATTTT.

The CDR3 DNA is TGCGCCAGTCGCCGGGACATGGTATATCCCGGGGAGCTGTTTTTT. Translation: CASRRDMVYPGELFF. The genes are TRBV10-2 and TRBJ2-2; perhaps TRBD1 as D (6 bases). The CDR3 covers 15 residues. V shed 9 bases and J shed 6 bases, with 20 bases lying between them. CDR1 and CDR2 (germline): WSHSY, SAAADI.

The chain uses TRBV7-2 and TRBJ2-2; 7 bases are shared with TRBD1. This CDR3 region has 15 residues. The germline V gene encodes CDR1 SGHTA and CDR2 FQGNSA. With 5 bases clipped from V and 4 bases from J, the junction kept 7 bases outside the gene matches. Here the CDR3 reads CASSPRQGTTGELFF. For the CDR3, the DNA is TGTGCCAGCAGCCCCCGACAGGGTACCACCGGGGAGCTGTTTTTT.

This rearrangement joins TRBV6-6 to TRBJ2-7, with TRBD2 matching over 7 bases. The trim removed 6 bases at V and 1 base at J, leaving 6 bases unmatched. Germline assignment: CDR1 MNHNY and CDR2 SVGAGI (reference sequence). CDR3 length equals 14 residues. The CDR3 region is CASRWEGGSYEQYF. The CDR3 nucleotides read TGTGCCAGCAGATGGGAGGGCGGATCCTACGAGCAGTACTTC.

V is TRBV15 and J is TRBJ1-2; possibly TRBD1 for D (5 bases). Germline-derived CDR1 and CDR2 are LNHNV and YYDKDF (reference sequence). The CDR3 totals 16 residues. With 3 bases removed from V and 8 bases from J, the gap between germline ends came to 22 bases. The DNA for the CDR3 is TGTGCCACCAGCAGGAGTGCGGTTGGGACTAGAGAAGGCTACACCTTC. It encodes CATSRSAVGTREGYTF.

This sequence joins TRBV24-1 and TRBJ2-7; D is unclear. There are 17 residues in the CDR3. The V end lost 4 bases, the J end lost 1 base, and 19 bases lay between the germline ends. Germline V gene lookup returns CDR1 KGHDR and CDR2 SFDVKD. CDR3 residues: CATSELDSGADSYEQYF. The CDR3 DNA is TGTGCCACCAGTGAACTTGACTCTGGAGCTGATTCCTACGAGCAGTACTTC.

The chain uses TRBV7-9 and TRBJ2-7; D is possibly TRBD1 (5 bases). Germline V gene data show CDR1 as SEHNR and CDR2 as FQNEAQ (reference sequence). The CDR3 length is 13 residues. Deletions cut 8 bases from V and 3 bases from J, with 14 bases between. The CDR3 here is CASARGRDYEQYF. The CDR3 DNA sequence: TGTGCCAGCGCTAGGGGCAGGGACTACGAGCAGTACTTC.

The chain carries TRBV7-9 and TRBJ2-1; 7 bases match TRBD2. Germline assignment: CDR1 SEHNR and CDR2 FQNEAQ (reference sequence). Unmatched junction bases numbered 10, after V lost 5 bases and J lost 12 bases. The CDR3 totals 13 residues. In DNA form, the CDR3 reads TGTGCCAGCAGCGTGGGGGGGGAGGGTGCGCAGTTCTTC. As protein: CASSVGGEGAQFF.

The genes are TRBV6-5 and TRBJ1-6; D remains unclear. This CDR3 region has 15 residues. Germline V gives CDR1 MNHEY, CDR2 SVGAGI. V was pared by 6 bases and J by 5 bases, with 14 bases between. The CDR3 protein is CASRIDGSHNSPLHF. In DNA, the CDR3 is TGTGCCAGCAGAATCGACGGGTCCCATAATTCACCCCTCCACTTT.

The genes are TRBV5-4 and TRBJ2-3; 10 nucleotides align to TRBD2. The CDR3 totals 16 residues. J gave up 3 bases and V 2 bases, and 6 bases lay outside the gene matches. Germline CDR1 and CDR2: SGHNT and YYREEE (reference sequence). Written as DNA, the CDR3 is TGTGCCAGCAGCTTACCAACTAGCGGGAAGACAGATACGCAGTATTTT. Amino acid sequence: CASSLPTSGKTDTQYF.

The J gene is TRBJ2-1, the V gene TRBV2; 14 nucleotides line up with TRBD2. CDR3 size: 18 residues. Losses at the gene ends were 3 bases for V and 7 bases for J; bases not matched to a gene: 11. Germline assignment: CDR1 SNHLY and CDR2 FYNNEI. CDR3 DNA sequence: TGTGCCAGCAGTGAGCAGACCGGGACTAGCGGGAGATTGAATGAGCAGTTCTTC. Residues: CASSEQTGTSGRLNEQFF.

In this sample, this clone turned up a few times. The rearrangement joins TRBV4-2 to TRBJ2-7, with 9 nucleotides matching TRBD1. The V segment lost 0 bases and the J segment 1 base; nucleotides outside the gene matches: 4. The CDR3 runs to 16 residues. In germline, CDR1 is LGHNA, CDR2 YNFKEQ. The CDR3 DNA reads as TGTGCCAGCAGCCAAGAGACAGGGGGTATTTCCTACGAGCAGTACTTC. It codes for CASSQETGGISYEQYF.

The CDR3 DNA sequence: TGTGCCAGCGGGGGGTTTGAGACCCTCCACTTT. Its protein product is CASGGFETLHF. V usage is TRBV28 and J usage is TRBJ1-6; a weak D match, TRBD1 (5 bases). The ends were cut back, 8 bases at V and 14 bases at J, with 13 bases in the middle. Germline values: CDR1 MDHEN, CDR2 SYDVKM. The CDR3 is 11 amino acids.